This is a list of T cell receptor beta chains from one sample in a study of shared clonotypes between healthy human individuals. Method: immunoSEQ multiplex PCR; TCRdb's copy keeps in-frame clones and lacks some. The sample lists about half a million clones, almost 80% occurring once. Sequenced sample: PBMCs. The receptors derive from a woman aged 40 to 49 in good health. Some clones in this sample may be carry-over from other donors' samples. Each CDR3 is given with its conserved first and last residue. Each record gives: V gene, clone size, D gene, J gene, CDR3 DNA, CDR3 protein. D genes are given only for firm matches. Some rows mark clone size as missing; the rest say once, few, many or name a class of expanded clone.

>TRBV28|-|-|TRBJ2-7
TGTGCCAGCAGTCCGGGGTCCTCCTACGAGCAGTACTTC
CASSPGSSYEQYF
>TRBV2|once|-|TRBJ2-1
TGTGCCAGCAGACGGGACTACAATGAGCAGTTCTTC
CASRRDYNEQFF
>TRBV29-1|-|-|TRBJ1-1
TGCAGCGGCGGCCGTGGGCCGAACACTGAAGCTTTCTTT
CSGGRGPNTEAFF
>TRBV30|-|-|TRBJ2-2
TGTGCCACAAATACCAGGGGCCGCCTCCTCGGGGAGCTGTTTTTT
CATNTRGRLLGELFF
>TRBV5-1|few|TRBD1|TRBJ2-2
TGCGCCAGCAGCTTGGAAGGGACAGGGGGTACCGGGGAGCTGTTTTTT
CASSLEGTGGTGELFF
>TRBV6-5|-|-|TRBJ1-2
TGTGCCAGCAGTTACGGATTAAAGGGAGCTAACTATGGCTACACCTTC
CASSYGLKGANYGYTF
>TRBV6-5|-|TRBD1|TRBJ2-4
TGTGCCAGCAGCAGAGGACAGGGAAACATTCAGTACTTC
CASSRGQGNIQYF
>TRBV18|once|TRBD1|TRBJ2-7
TGTGCCAGCTCACCCCCGACAGGGGGCGAGGGGGAGCAGTACTTC
CASSPPTGGEGEQYF
>TRBV5-8|-|TRBD1|TRBJ2-1
TGTGCCAGCAGCTTGAGACAGGGTAGCTACAATGAGCAGTTCTTC
CASSLRQGSYNEQFF
>TRBV28|-|TRBD1|TRBJ1-1
TGTGCCAGCAGCAGGGGGCAGAACACTGAAGCTTTCTTT
CASSRGQNTEAFF
>TRBV9|-|TRBD1|TRBJ2-7
TGTGCCAGCAGCGTTGACAGGGGACTCAACGAGCAGTACTTC
CASSVDRGLNEQYF
>TRBV5-4|-|TRBD1|TRBJ1-1
TGTGCCAGCAGCGACCTGGGACAGATGAACACTGAAGCTTTCTTT
CASSDLGQMNTEAFF
>TRBV28|-|TRBD1|TRBJ2-1
TGTGCCAGCAGTTTATCGGGTCTTGGGACAGGGGTAACTGATGAGCAGTTCTTC
CASSLSGLGTGVTDEQFF
>TRBV19|-|-|TRBJ1-1
TGTGCCAGTAGGCATGCGGGACACCCCTTGCGGAACACTGAAGCTTTCTTT
CASRHAGHPLRNTEAFF
>TRBV11-2|-|TRBD2|TRBJ2-5
TGTGCCAGCAGCCCCAATAGCGGGATTAGCCAAGAGACCCAGTACTTC
CASSPNSGISQETQYF
>TRBV2|once|-|TRBJ1-3
TGTGCCAGTGTAACAGCGAGCACTGGAAACACCATATATTTT
CASVTASTGNTIYF
>TRBV19|-|-|TRBJ1-2
TGTGCCAGTAGTACCGCCGGACAGTATGGGGTAGCTAACTATGGCTACACCTTC
CASSTAGQYGVANYGYTF
>TRBV29-1|-|-|TRBJ2-2
TGCAGCGTTGGGGTTCAGGCCTCCGGGGAGCTGTTTTTT
CSVGVQASGELFF
>TRBV11-2|once|-|TRBJ2-2
TGTGCCAGCAGCCCGTCCTGGACTGGCAACACCGGGGAGCTGTTTTTT
CASSPSWTGNTGELFF
>TRBV27|-|-|TRBJ2-5
TGTGCCAGCAGTCCCGGACGGTCCTTGTACTTC
CASSPGRSLYF
>TRBV11-2|-|-|TRBJ2-3
TGTGCCAGCAGCCTGACCAGGGGAAGCACAGATACGCAGTATTTT
CASSLTRGSTDTQYF
>TRBV29-1|once|-|TRBJ2-7
TGCAGCGTTGAAGGGTCCCAACAATACGAGCAGTACTTC
CSVEGSQQYEQYF
>TRBV27|-|TRBD2|TRBJ2-1
TGTGCCAGCAGTTTGGCACTAGCGGGAAACAATGAGCAGTTCTTC
CASSLALAGNNEQFF
>TRBV5-5|-|-|TRBJ2-7
TGTGCCAGCAGCTTGGCAGGAGGCGAGCAGTACTTC
CASSLAGGEQYF
>TRBV6-6|-|-|TRBJ1-5
TGTGCCAGCAGTTACGGCGGGAATCAGCCCCAGCATTTT
CASSYGGNQPQHF
>TRBV5-1|-|-|TRBJ1-2
TGCGCCAGCAGCCCCGGGCCCCAGGAGTATGGCTACACCTTC
CASSPGPQEYGYTF
>TRBV7-9|-|-|TRBJ2-7
TGTGCCAGCAGCTTATCAGGAGGCTACGAGCAGTACTTC
CASSLSGGYEQYF
>TRBV5-4|-|TRBD2|TRBJ2-1
TGTGCCAGCAGCTTGGTTACTAGCGCCAATGAGCAGTTCTTC
CASSLVTSANEQFF
>TRBV7-3|-|-|TRBJ1-2
TGTGCCAGCAGCTCCCAGGTGGGAGACTATGGCTACACCTTC
CASSSQVGDYGYTF
>TRBV28|-|-|TRBJ2-7
TGTGCCAGCAGTTCCGGACAGCCAACGGGCGAGCAGTACTTC
CASSSGQPTGEQYF
>TRBV15|-|-|TRBJ2-7
TGTGCCACCAGCAGAGAGTGGAGTACCTACGAGCAGTACTTC
CATSREWSTYEQYF
>TRBV6-1|-|-|TRBJ2-2
TGTGCCAGCAGTGAAAGCGGTAACACCGGGGAGCTGTTTTTT
CASSESGNTGELFF
>TRBV4-1|-|-|TRBJ1-5
TGCGCCAGCAGCCAAGATGGTGGTAGCAATCAGCCCCAGCATTTT
CASSQDGGSNQPQHF
>TRBV19|few|-|TRBJ1-5
TGTGCCAGTAGTACTCCCGCTTTGGACCCCCAGCATTTT
CASSTPALDPQHF
>TRBV18|-|-|TRBJ1-2
TGTGCCAGCTCACCAATAGGCACGAAGAACTATGGCTACACCTTC
CASSPIGTKNYGYTF
>TRBV7-2|-|-|TRBJ2-7
TGTGCCAGCAGCTGGGGGAACTCCTACGAGCAGTACTTC
CASSWGNSYEQYF
>TRBV29-1|-|TRBD2|TRBJ2-1
TGCAGCGTTCAGGATGTTTGGACTAGTAAGTACAATGAGCAGTTCTTC
CSVQDVWTSKYNEQFF
>TRBV7-8|-|TRBD1|TRBJ2-7
TGTGCCAGCAGCCCGAGACAGGGGAGGATAGGCGAGCAGTACTTC
CASSPRQGRIGEQYF
>TRBV28|few|TRBD1|TRBJ2-1
TGTGCCAGCAGTCCCCGGGACAGATTCAATGAGCAGTTCTTC
CASSPRDRFNEQFF
>TRBV2|-|-|TRBJ2-1
TGTGCCAGCAGTGAAGGGGAGGTTGGTTACAATGAGCAGTTCTTC
CASSEGEVGYNEQFF
>TRBV29-1|-|-|TRBJ2-1
TGCAGCGTTGATCAGATACTAGGCAATGAGCAGTTCTTC
CSVDQILGNEQFF
>TRBV9|-|TRBD1|TRBJ2-7
TGTGCCAGCAGCACGGGACAGGGCTACGAGCAGTACTTC
CASSTGQGYEQYF
>TRBV30|-|TRBD1|TRBJ2-5
TGTGCCTGGAAGGGGGCGGATAGGGAGACCCAGTACTTC
CAWKGADRETQYF